One sample yielded the 16 T cell receptor beta chains listed below, sequenced in a study of T-cell reconstitution after alpha-beta-depleted transplantation in children. Unique molecular identifiers were incorporated during preparation of the TCRbeta library. TCRdb redid the calling of the PCR reads with MiXCR, one entry per CDR3 protein. Of about 440,000 distinct CDR3 sequences listed, around 46% were seen once; the top ten hold under 30%. The sample here was PBMCs, taken before TCRalphabeta/CD19-depleted stem cell transplant. These receptor sequences come from a girl between 2 and 10 years old with aplastic anemia, due to receive a stem cell transplant.

In this sample, this clonotype turned up many times. The gene calls are TRBV7-9 and TRBJ2-1, with 8 bases aligning to TRBD2. Germline-derived CDR1 and CDR2 are SEHNR and FQNEAQ (reference sequence). Trimming removed 4 bases from V and 7 bases from J; junction bases left unmatched: 9. The CDR3 has 15 amino acids. CDR3 region: CASSSKSGSRNEQFF. The CDR3 nucleotides are TGTGCCAGCAGCTCGAAGAGCGGGAGTCGGAATGAGCAGTTCTTC.

This clonotype was observed at least ten times. This chain joins TRBV20-1 and TRBJ2-1; TRBD2 matches 8 bases. CDR3 length: 17 residues. V gave up 6 bases and J gave up 4 bases; unmatched junction bases: 17. The germline CDR1 and CDR2 sequences are DFQATT and SNEGSKA (reference sequence). Here the CDR3 DNA reads TGCAGTGCACACGCACCAATAGCGGGACGCAGATACAATGAGCAGTTCTTC. As protein: CSAHAPIAGRRYNEQFF.

The chain couples TRBV20-1 to TRBJ2-5; 7 bases agree with TRBD2. The trim removed 3 bases at V and 1 base at J, leaving 8 bases unmatched. CDR3 length: 15 amino acids. Germline V lookup: CDR1 DFQATT, CDR2 SNEGSKA (reference sequence). CDR3 region: CSASRQRDLQETQYF. CDR3 DNA sequence: TGCAGTGCTAGCCGCCAGCGGGACCTCCAAGAGACCCAGTACTTC.

CDR3: CASSARTSGYNEQFF. In DNA form, the CDR3 reads TGTGCCAGCAGTGCTAGGACTAGCGGATACAATGAGCAGTTCTTC. V usage is TRBV12-3 or TRBV12-4 and J usage is TRBJ2-1; 10 nucleotides match TRBD2. CDR3 length equals 15 residues. Trimming at V came to 5 bases and at J to 4 bases, leaving 5 bases not matched to a gene.

In this sample, this clonotype turned up many times. The chain carries TRBV12-3 or TRBV12-4 and TRBJ2-3; D unresolved. This CDR3 comprises 14 residues. The V and J ends lost 3 bases and 1 base respectively, with 8 bases between them. CDR3 in amino acids: CASSFSRRTDTQYF. CDR3 DNA: TGTGCCAGCAGTTTCTCCCGGCGCACAGATACGCAGTATTTT.

The V and J genes are TRBV5-1 and TRBJ2-6; D could derive from TRBD1 or TRBD2 (5 bases each). The CDR3 sequence is 16 residues long. V lost 7 bases and J 3 bases, leaving 17 bases between the germline ends. The V gene's germline CDR1 is SGHRS and CDR2 YFSETQ. CDR3 in amino acids: CASVPGTLGGANVLTF. The CDR3, as DNA: TGCGCCAGCGTGCCAGGGACCCTGGGTGGGGCCAACGTCCTGACTTTC.

V and J are TRBV20-1 and TRBJ2-1; possible D gene TRBD2, 5 bases. The V end was cut by 0 bases, the J end by 7 bases, with 16 bases between. Germline V gives CDR1 DFQATT, CDR2 SNEGSKA (reference sequence). This CDR3 region has 15 residues. Here the CDR3 reads CSARDLAGLANEQFF. The CDR3, as DNA: TGCAGTGCTAGAGATCTGGCGGGCTTAGCGAATGAGCAGTTCTTC.

The chain uses TRBV20-1 and TRBJ2-3; TRBD1 aligns across 8 bases. Germline-derived CDR1 and CDR2 are DFQATT and SNEGSKA (reference sequence). The V and J ends lost 6 bases and 1 base, in that order; junction bases with no gene match: 3. The CDR3 has 13 residues. CDR3 in amino acids: CSASTGGTDTQYF. The DNA of the CDR3 is TGCAGTGCCTCGACAGGGGGCACAGATACGCAGTATTTT.

This clonotype was detected only a few times. V and J are TRBV7-2 and TRBJ2-1; 11 nucleotides line up with TRBD2. The CDR3 runs to 18 residues. Per the germline V gene, CDR1 is SGHTA and CDR2 is FQGNSA. Trimming cost V 3 bases and J 0 bases; bases outside gene matches: 7. CDR3 nucleotide sequence: TGTGCCAGCAGCTTTAGCGGGAGGGCTTCGAGCTCCTACAATGAGCAGTTCTTC. Residues: CASSFSGRASSSYNEQFF.

The chain has TRBV4-1 and TRBJ2-7; TRBD2 aligns across 9 bases. CDR3 length: 17 residues. The ends lost 0 bases at V and 7 bases at J; junction bases unmatched: 13. From germline, CDR1 is MGHRA and CDR2 YSYEKL. CDR3 nucleotide sequence: TGCGCCAGCAGCCAAGATCTAAGAAGCGGGAGGCCCCTGGAGCAGTACTTC. Amino acid sequence: CASSQDLRSGRPLEQYF.

This chain uses TRBV12-3 or TRBV12-4 with TRBJ2-7; 11 bases are shared with TRBD2. The V segment lost 5 bases and the J segment 0 bases; nucleotides outside the gene matches: 3. This CDR3 spans 15 amino acids. CDR3 DNA sequence: TGTGCCAGCAGTGAGGGACTAGCGGTCTCCTACGAGCAGTACTTC. It yields the protein CASSEGLAVSYEQYF.

The chain has TRBV13 and TRBJ1-2, with TRBD1 matching over 9 bases. Germline V CDR1 and CDR2: PRHDT, FYEKMQ (reference sequence). The CDR3 runs to 15 residues. The V gene end was trimmed by 5 bases and the J gene end by 8 bases; junction bases not matched to a gene: 12. The CDR3 sequence: CASSIRQGVVYGYTF. The CDR3 DNA sequence: TGTGCCAGCAGCATACGACAGGGGGTGGTCTACGGCTACACCTTC.

This clonotype was seen more than once but under ten times. J is TRBJ2-7 and V is TRBV5-1; D tentatively fits TRBD1 or TRBD2 (5 bases each). This CDR3 is built from 12 residues. Germline-derived CDR1 and CDR2 are SGHRS and YFSETQ. V lost 4 bases and J lost 6, with 11 bases in between. The DNA of the CDR3 is TGCGCCAGCAGCCCCGAGGGACCCGAGCAGTACTTC. Amino acid sequence: CASSPEGPEQYF. The full variable domain, in which reference TRBV5-1 and TRBJ2-7 provide the parts outside the CDR3, is KAGVTQTPRYLIKTRGQQVTLSCSPISGHRSVSWYQQTPGQGLQFLFEYFSETQRNKGNFPGRFSGRQFSNSRSEMNVSTLELGDSALYLCASSPEGPEQYFGPGTRLTVT.

The chain uses TRBV20-1 and TRBJ1-1; 9 nucleotides agree with TRBD1. J lost 5 bases, V lost 5 bases, and 6 bases had no gene match. CDR1 is DFQATT and CDR2 is SNEGSKA in the germline V gene (reference sequence). This CDR3 spans 13 amino acids. The CDR3 sequence: CSADRGLGTEAFF. CDR3 sequence (DNA): TGCAGTGCTGACAGGGGGTTGGGAACTGAAGCTTTCTTT.

V is TRBV7-4 and J is TRBJ2-3, with TRBD2 matching over 8 bases. The V segment lost 4 bases and the J segment 2 bases; nucleotides outside the gene matches: 8. Germline V gene lookup returns CDR1 SGHVT and CDR2 SQSDAQ. CDR3 length: 16 amino acids. The chain's CDR3 is CASSSLGSGATDTQYF. For the CDR3, the DNA is TGTGCCAGCAGCTCCCTGGGTAGCGGGGCCACAGATACGCAGTATTTT.

CDR3 residues: CASSLQGNNQPQHF. The CDR3 region has the DNA TGTGCCAGCAGTTTACAGGGCAACAATCAGCCCCAGCATTTT. The rearrangement links TRBV28 to TRBJ1-5, with a possible D match to TRBD1 (5 bases). V was pared by 2 bases and J by 3 bases, with 8 bases between. Germline CDR1 and CDR2: MDHEN and SYDVKM. The CDR3 runs 14 residues.